A single TCR beta chain is shown here with its context. Some clones are missing from TCRdb's copy, which holds only in-frame ones; the method was immunoSEQ multiplex PCR. There are some 200,000 clones in the sample; over 80% occur only once, and roughly 1.5% lies in the top ten. The source of the sample is a study of control samples from healthy donors and cancer patients. The TCR comes from a man between 18 and 35 years old in good health. The material sequenced was blood.

CDR3 protein: CASSLERGDQETQYF. The CDR3 DNA reads as TGTGCCAGCAGCTTAGAAAGGGGGGACCAAGAGACCCAGTACTTC. This chain uses TRBV7-8 with TRBJ2-5; D possibly uses TRBD1 or TRBD2 (6 bases each). The ends were cut back, 1 base at V and 0 bases at J, with 9 bases in the middle. Germline assignment: CDR1 SGHVS and CDR2 FQNEAQ. The CDR3 is 15 amino acids.